The sequence of this TCR beta chain was determined in a study of blood T cell repertoires in COVID-19. Whole-study context: Material from acute and convalescent COVID-19 was sourced from the United States, Italy and Spain. The analysed material was cDNA or gDNA that came from T cells, B-cell-depleted T cells, or PBMCs.

Trimming took off 5 bases at V and 1 base at J, with 11 bases between the two ends. Germline CDR1 is GTSNPN and CDR2 is SVGIG (reference sequence). This CDR3 has 13 residues. Only in-frame clones appear in the TCRdb table, and some are missing; sequencing was by immunoSEQ multiplex PCR. The data show 250,000 to 350,000 clones, just over 85% seen once. The clonotype comes from a woman in her 30s with active or convalescent COVID-19. The chain combines TRBV30 with TRBJ1-1; a possible D gene is TRBD1 (6 bases). Sequencing was carried out using peripheral blood. CDR3 nucleotide sequence: TGTGCCTGGTGTGCAGGGGCGAACACTGAAGCTTTCTTT. Its translation is CAWCAGANTEAFF.